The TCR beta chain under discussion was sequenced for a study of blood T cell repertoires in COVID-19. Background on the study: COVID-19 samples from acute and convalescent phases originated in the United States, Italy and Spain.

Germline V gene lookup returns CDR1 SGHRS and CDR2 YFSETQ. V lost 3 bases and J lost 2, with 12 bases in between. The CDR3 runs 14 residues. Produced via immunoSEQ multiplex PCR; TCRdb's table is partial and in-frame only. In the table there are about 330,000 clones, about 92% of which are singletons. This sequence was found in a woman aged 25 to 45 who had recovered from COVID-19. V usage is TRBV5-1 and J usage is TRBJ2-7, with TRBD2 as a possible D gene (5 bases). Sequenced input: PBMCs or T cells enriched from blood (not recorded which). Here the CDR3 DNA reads TGCGCCAGCAGCTACCGGGGAAACCCCTACGAGCAGTACTTC. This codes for CASSYRGNPYEQYF.